The 25 T cell receptor beta chains in this list originate from one sample, sequenced in a study of Graves' ophthalmopathy and Graves' hyperthyroidism. Transcripts of RNA were the source for amplifying TCR beta CDR3 regions. The first-round RT-PCR employed HTBI primers together with the Qiagen OneStep RT-PCR kit. A multiplex PCR was then performed as the second round. Each CDR3 protein is one row after TCRdb ran MiXCR on the multiplex PCR reads. The sample has over a million distinct CDR3 sequences, around a third seen once. The sample comprised peripheral blood or thyroid tissue (not recorded which). The receptors stem from an adult man with Graves' hyperthyroidism.

The chain recombines TRBV29-1 with TRBJ2-5; TRBD1 matches at 10 bases. Germline CDR1 SQVTM, CDR2 ANQGSEA. The V and J ends lost 0 bases and 1 base, in that order; junction bases with no gene match: 5. The CDR3 is made up of 16 amino acids. CDR3 bases: TGCAGCGTTGAAGATTTGGGACAGGGGCCCCAAGAGACCCAGTACTTC. Residues: CSVEDLGQGPQETQYF.

This clonotype was seen repeatedly, ten times or more. V and J are TRBV11-2 and TRBJ1-2; 7 bases map to TRBD1. With 7 bases clipped from V and 2 bases from J, the junction kept 4 bases outside the gene matches. This CDR3 is 13 amino acids long. The germline CDR1 and CDR2 sequences are SGHAT and FQNNGV. The CDR3 nucleotides read TGTGCCAGCATCAAACAGGGGAACTATGGCTACACCTTC. It specifies CASIKQGNYGYTF.

This clonotype showed up many times. The V gene is TRBV6-5, the J gene TRBJ2-7; TRBD2 matches at 7 bases. CDR3 length equals 14 residues. With 5 bases clipped from V and 4 bases from J, the junction kept 8 bases outside the gene matches. Germline V lookup: CDR1 MNHEY, CDR2 SVGAGI. The CDR3 sequence is CASSPNKRGYEQYF. The CDR3 nucleotides are TGTGCCAGCAGTCCAAATAAGCGGGGATACGAGCAGTACTTC.

The chain carries TRBV5-5 and TRBJ2-7, with 8 bases lining up with TRBD2. Germline CDR1 is SGHKS and CDR2 is YYEKEE (reference sequence). There are 15 residues in the CDR3. Unmatched junction bases numbered 8, after V lost 4 bases and J lost 2 bases. CDR3 loop: CASSPGGGLTYEQYF. The CDR3 nucleotides are TGTGCCAGCAGCCCGGGGGGGGGGCTGACCTACGAGCAGTACTTC.

Concerning this clonotype: Its ends do not fully match the called genes, so a read error is possible. The rearrangement links TRBV10-3 to TRBJ2-7; 8 bases are a match to TRBD1. Germline CDR1 reads ENHRY; CDR2 reads SYGVKD. This CDR3 comprises 18 residues. CDR3 sequence reads: CASSLGAGGGVGTYEQYF. CDR3 nucleotide sequence: TGTGCCAGCAGTCTGGGGGCAGGGGGCGGCGTGGGGACCTACGAGCAGTACTTC.

This clonotype was seen only once. This chain uses TRBV25-1 with TRBJ1-3; D uncertain. Deletions cut 6 bases from V and 0 bases from J, with 9 bases between. The CDR3 is 14 residues long. Germline CDR1 reads MGHDK; CDR2 reads SYGVNS. This CDR3 is CASSQWSSGNTIYF. CDR3 DNA sequence: TGTGCCAGCAGCCAGTGGAGCTCTGGAAACACCATATATTTT. The complete variable domain, with remaining parts taken from reference TRBV25-1 and TRBJ1-3, reads EADIYQTPRYLVIGTGKKITLECSQTMGHDKMYWYQQDPGMELHLIHYSYGVNSTEKGDLSSESTVSRIRTEHFPLTLESARPSHTSQYLCASSQWSSGNTIYFGEGSWLTVV.

V usage is TRBV7-2 and J usage is TRBJ2-7, with a weak D call TRBD2 (6 bases). There are 18 residues in the CDR3. V was trimmed by 2 bases and J by 3 bases, leaving 23 bases between them. CDR1 and CDR2 (germline): SGHTA, FQGNSA. The CDR3 coding sequence is TGTACCAGCAGCTTAAGCCCCGGCGGAGGGGCCCTGAGCTACGAGCAGTACTTC. This gives the protein CTSSLSPGGGALSYEQYF.

The table lists this clonotype with a few counts. A much larger clone differs by one base, so this may be a read error. CDR3 in amino acids: CASRPGQGGGYAF. The DNA for the CDR3 is TGCGCCAGCAGACCTGGACAGGGTGGAGGCTACGCCTTC. The rearrangement links TRBV5-1 to TRBJ1-2; 8 bases map to TRBD1. The CDR3 is 13 amino acids. Germline CDR1 reads SGHRS; CDR2 reads YFSETQ.

In the case of this clonotype: The conserved final phenylalanine or tryptophan is absent from the CDR3, which likely points to a read error. No DNA is shown, since the ends of the CDR3 on it are uncertain; the CDR3 is the one TCRdb lists. The chain has TRBV12-1 and TRBJ1-2. TRBV12-1 is tagged as a pseudogene. Termini included, the CDR3 measures 14 amino acids. CDR3 residues: CASSFGRGGYGYTL.

This clonotype was observed at least ten times. V usage is TRBV11-2 and J usage is TRBJ1-3, with 7 bases matching TRBD1. There are 15 residues in the CDR3. V lost 2 bases and J lost 2; bases outside the gene matches: 3. Germline loops: CDR1 SGHAT, CDR2 FQNNGV. The CDR3 is CASSLNQGAGNTIYF. The CDR3 coding sequence is TGTGCCAGCAGCTTAAACCAGGGGGCTGGAAACACCATATATTTT.

CDR3 region: CAWSGNLAETQYF. In nucleotides, the CDR3 is TGTGCCTGGAGTGGGAACCTCGCGGAGACCCAGTACTTC. The chain couples TRBV15 to TRBJ2-5, with D unclear. Germline CDR1 and CDR2: LNHNV and YYDKDF (reference sequence). The CDR3 totals 13 residues. Trimming stripped 11 bases from V and 5 bases from J, with 18 bases between.

The CDR3 nucleotides are TGCAGTGCCAGCAGCTTAGAAGGCGGGATCTACGAGCAGTACTTC. It codes for CSASSLEGGIYEQYF. The chain employs TRBV20-1 and TRBJ2-7; TRBD2 is a possible D gene (6 bases). Germline values: CDR1 DFQATT, CDR2 SNEGSKA (reference sequence). V was cut by 6 bases and J by 3 bases, with 21 bases left in between. This CDR3 is 15 amino acids long.

At least ten counts were recorded for this clonotype. The V and J genes are TRBV2 and TRBJ1-2; TRBD1 aligns across 8 bases. V was clipped by 3 bases and J by 7 bases; unmatched bases: 7. The CDR3 has 14 residues. The V gene's germline CDR1 is SNHLY and CDR2 FYNNEI. CDR3 in amino acids: CASSESQGALGYTF. Written as DNA, the CDR3 is TGTGCCAGCAGTGAGAGCCAGGGGGCGCTTGGCTACACCTTC.

This clonotype has at least ten counts. This chain joins TRBV7-9 and TRBJ1-4, with unresolved D. Germline V lookup: CDR1 SEHNR, CDR2 FQNEAQ (reference sequence). The CDR3 extends over 13 amino acids. The ends were cut back, 0 bases at V and 5 bases at J, with 4 bases in the middle. In DNA, the CDR3 is TGTGCCAGCAGCTTAGCAGGGAATGAAAAACTGTTTTTT. It translates to CASSLAGNEKLFF.

This chain uses TRBV2 with TRBJ1-2, with 10 positions matching TRBD1. Trimming took 6 bases from V and 6 from J; bases not matched to a gene: 4. This CDR3 spans 13 amino acids. Germline V CDR1 and CDR2: SNHLY, FYNNEI. CDR3 protein: CASRETGGDGYTF. The DNA for the CDR3 is TGTGCCAGCAGGGAGACAGGGGGCGATGGCTACACCTTC.

For this clonotype: At one boundary the junction diverges from the germline segment, which might be a read error. The rearrangement joins TRBV10-3 to TRBJ2-7; 7 nucleotides match TRBD1. Germline V gives CDR1 ENHRY, CDR2 SYGVKD. The CDR3 has 16 residues. CDR3 region: CAIGEIRDRPLYEQYF. Written as DNA, the CDR3 is TGTGCCATCGGTGAGATTAGGGACAGACCCCTTTACGAGCAGTACTTC.

There are many counts of this clonotype. This chain connects TRBV20-1 to TRBJ1-5, with 8 nucleotides matching TRBD1. V shed 6 bases, J shed 5 bases, and the junction held 9 bases outside the gene matches. The CDR3 contains 14 residues. The germline V gene has CDR1 DFQATT and CDR2 SNEGSKA (reference sequence). This CDR3 is CSAPPDRDYQPQHF. CDR3 sequence (DNA): TGCAGTGCACCTCCGGACAGGGATTATCAGCCCCAGCATTTT.

This clonotype showed up just a few times. J is TRBJ1-1 and V is TRBV11-2; no reliable D call. Germline V gives CDR1 SGHAT, CDR2 FQNNGV. The CDR3 is 15 amino acids. V dropped 1 base and J dropped 10 bases, with 19 bases sitting between them. In nucleotides, the CDR3 is TGTGCCAGCAGCTTAGGATCCCCAGGTTCCCTGGGAGCTTTCTTT. Protein: CASSLGSPGSLGAFF.

This clonotype was recorded at least ten times. The chain has TRBV20-1 and TRBJ2-7; TRBD1 aligns across 7 bases. CDR1 and CDR2 (germline): DFQATT, SNEGSKA (reference sequence). The CDR3 loop spans 13 amino acids. Trimming removed 3 bases from V and 2 bases from J; junction bases left unmatched: 4. CDR3 nucleotide sequence: TGCAGTGCTAGTGGGGACAGTCCCTACGAGCAGTACTTC. Translated: CSASGDSPYEQYF.

This clonotype was picked up a small number of times. This chain uses TRBV4-1 with TRBJ1-2; the D gene is possibly TRBD1 (6 bases). This CDR3 region has 16 residues. Germline V gives CDR1 MGHRA, CDR2 YSYEKL. V lost 0 bases, J lost 8 bases, and 19 bases lay in between. CDR3 amino acids: CASSQEVDRTVNGYTF. The DNA for the CDR3 is TGCGCCAGCAGCCAAGAAGTTGACAGGACAGTAAACGGCTACACCTTC.

This clonotype was found a few times. The chain uses TRBV7-3 and TRBJ1-1, with D unclear. Trimming left V 5 bases short and J 6 bases short, with 13 bases between. The CDR3 has 13 amino acids. Germline lookup yields CDR1 SGHTA and CDR2 FQGTGA. This CDR3 is CASSPITGAEAFF. The CDR3 DNA reads as TGTGCCAGCAGCCCGATCACGGGAGCTGAAGCTTTCTTT.

The table lists this clonotype with many counts. The chain recombines TRBV10-3 with TRBJ2-5, with 8 bases matching TRBD1. Germline loops: CDR1 ENHRY, CDR2 SYGVKD. The CDR3 runs to 13 residues. V was pared by 8 bases and J by 3 bases, with 5 bases of the junction left unmatched. The CDR3 DNA sequence: TGTGCCATCGGATGGACAGGGAAAGAGACCCAGTACTTC. Its protein product is CAIGWTGKETQYF.

This clonotype was counted at least ten times. The rearrangement joins TRBV7-2 to TRBJ1-2; D is perhaps TRBD1 (5 bases). Germline CDR1 reads SGHTA; CDR2 reads FQGNSA. There are 14 residues in the CDR3. The V end was cut by 5 bases, the J end by 1 base, with 11 bases between. The CDR3 region has the DNA TGTGCCAGCAGCCAACACAGGAATAACTATGGCTACACCTTC. It translates to CASSQHRNNYGYTF.

This clonotype was picked up many times. The chain uses TRBV10-3 and TRBJ2-5; D may be TRBD2 (6 bases). Looked up from germline, CDR1 is ENHRY and CDR2 is SYGVKD. With 0 bases removed from V and 5 bases from J, the gap between germline ends came to 10 bases. The CDR3 totals 14 residues. The CDR3 region is CAISESEGRETQYF. CDR3 coding DNA: TGTGCCATCAGTGAGTCGGAGGGTCGGGAGACCCAGTACTTC.

The chain joins TRBV6-5 to TRBJ2-7; the D gene is possibly TRBD2 (6 bases). Germline values: CDR1 MNHEY, CDR2 SVGAGI. Trimming took off 11 bases at V and 5 bases at J, with 16 bases between the two ends. The CDR3 consists of 12 residues. CDR3 coding DNA: TGTGCCGCTTGGGCGGGAAGAAACGAGCAGTACTTC. Encoded protein: CAAWAGRNEQYF.